These 2 T cell receptor beta chains share one sample of origin, sequenced in a study of neurological immune-mediated disorders (dated by TCRdb to the late 2010s). Library generation was performed with 5' RACE. The listed sequencing device is Illumina HiSeq 2500. TCRdb reprocessing: public reads trimmed at Q25 with fastp, clones called with MiXCR, in-frame beta chains kept. Every CDR3 protein is listed once, alongside the most common genes and DNA of its rows. For this sample the table gives 15,000 to 20,000 distinct CDR3 sequences, of which approximately 11% were detected only once. Clones ranked in the top ten supply roughly 27% of the sample. What was sequenced was CD8+ T cells from blood. The receptors originated from a woman aged 45-60 years in good health.

This clonotype was seen ten or more times. The CDR3 loop is CASSLGLAKFF. For the CDR3, the DNA is TGTGCCAGCAGCTTGGGTCTAGCAAAGTTCTTC. This chain uses TRBV5-6 with TRBJ2-1; D is perhaps TRBD2 (5 bases). CDR3 length equals 11 residues. Trimming removed 0 bases at V and 14 bases at J, with 9 bases between. Germline lookup yields CDR1 SGHDT and CDR2 YYEEEE.

At least ten counts were recorded for this clonotype. The rearrangement links TRBV6-5 to TRBJ2-1; tentative D call: TRBD2 (5 bases). The CDR3 consists of 13 residues. Trimming stripped 8 bases from V and 6 bases from J, with 14 bases between. The germline V gene encodes CDR1 MNHEY and CDR2 SVGAGI. The DNA of the CDR3 is TGTGCCAGCGGGTGGACTGGTCGCAATGAGCAGTTCTTC. Translated, it gives CASGWTGRNEQFF.